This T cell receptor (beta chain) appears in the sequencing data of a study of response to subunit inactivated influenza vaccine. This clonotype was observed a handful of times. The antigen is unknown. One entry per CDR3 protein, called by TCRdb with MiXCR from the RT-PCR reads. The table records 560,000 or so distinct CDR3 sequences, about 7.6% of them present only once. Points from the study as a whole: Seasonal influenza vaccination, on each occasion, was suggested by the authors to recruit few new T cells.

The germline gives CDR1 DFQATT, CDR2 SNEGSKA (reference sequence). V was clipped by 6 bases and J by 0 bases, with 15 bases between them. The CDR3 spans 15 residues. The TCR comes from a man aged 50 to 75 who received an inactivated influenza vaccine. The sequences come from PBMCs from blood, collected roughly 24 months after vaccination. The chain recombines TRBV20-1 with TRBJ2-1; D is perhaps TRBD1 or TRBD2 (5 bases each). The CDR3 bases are TGCAGTGCCCCGGGACCTTCTAACTCCTACAATGAGCAGTTCTTC. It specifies CSAPGPSNSYNEQFF.